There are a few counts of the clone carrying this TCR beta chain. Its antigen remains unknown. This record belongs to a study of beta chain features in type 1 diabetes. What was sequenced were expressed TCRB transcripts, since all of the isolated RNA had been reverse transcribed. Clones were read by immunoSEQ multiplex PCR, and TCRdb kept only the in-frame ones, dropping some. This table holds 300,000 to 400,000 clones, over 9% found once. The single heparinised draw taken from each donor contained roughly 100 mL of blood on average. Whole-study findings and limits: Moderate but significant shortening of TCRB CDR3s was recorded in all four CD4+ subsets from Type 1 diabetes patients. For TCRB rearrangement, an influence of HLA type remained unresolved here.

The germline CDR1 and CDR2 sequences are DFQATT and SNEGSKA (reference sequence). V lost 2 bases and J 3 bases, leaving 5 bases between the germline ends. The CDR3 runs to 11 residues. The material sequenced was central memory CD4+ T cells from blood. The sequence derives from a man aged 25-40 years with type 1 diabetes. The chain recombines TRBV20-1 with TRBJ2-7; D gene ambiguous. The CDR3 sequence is CSARRSYEQYF. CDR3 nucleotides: TGCAGTGCTAGAAGGAGCTACGAGCAGTACTTC.